Presented here are 15 T cell receptor beta chains from one specimen sequenced in a study of CD8 T cells in ankylosing spondylitis. TCRdb redid the calling of the 5' RACE reads with MiXCR, one entry per CDR3 protein. The repertoire holds 25,000 to 35,000 distinct CDR3 sequences, 5% to 5.5% seen once, with over 1.5% in the top ten. Sample: blood, either unsorted or a sorted T cell fraction (not recorded which). These receptors all come from a female donor with ankylosing spondylitis or in good health (not recorded which).

There are a few counts of this clonotype. This chain uses TRBV9 with TRBJ2-3, with D tentatively TRBD1 (6 bases). Deletions cut 6 bases from V and 0 bases from J, with 11 bases between. CDR1 is SGDLS and CDR2 is YYNGEE in the germline V gene. The CDR3 has 14 amino acids. The CDR3 loop is CASNRDGSTDTQYF. The CDR3 DNA reads TGTGCCAGCAACAGGGACGGAAGCACAGATACGCAGTATTTT.

This clonotype is medium-sized (0.01 to 0.1%) within its sample. This chain uses TRBV9 with TRBJ2-5; D is unclear. The germline gives CDR1 SGDLS, CDR2 YYNGEE. The CDR3 consists of 16 residues. V lost 4 bases, J lost 4 bases, and 20 bases lay in between. CDR3 in amino acids: CASSLGVSPSLETQYF. The CDR3 nucleotides read TGTGCCAGCAGCCTAGGAGTCTCCCCGTCCTTAGAGACCCAGTACTTC.

This clonotype was picked up many times. The chain is built from TRBV9 and TRBJ2-3; maybe TRBD2 (5 bases). The CDR3 is made up of 16 amino acids. The V gene lost 3 bases and the J gene lost 2 bases, with 16 bases spanning the gap. Germline V gives CDR1 SGDLS, CDR2 YYNGEE. The CDR3 loop reads CASSARTPTSTDTQYF. CDR3 sequence (DNA): TGTGCCAGCAGCGCCCGGACTCCCACCTCCACAGATACGCAGTATTTT.

Only a few counts were recorded for this clonotype. This chain links TRBV9 with TRBJ2-2; D is undetermined. The length of the CDR3 is 13 residues. CDR1 and CDR2 (germline): SGDLS, YYNGEE. V lost 0 bases to trimming and J lost 6 bases, with 6 bases between them. CDR3 residues: CASSVADPGELFF. The CDR3 nucleotides are TGTGCCAGCAGCGTAGCTGACCCCGGGGAGCTGTTTTTT. The complete variable domain, with remaining parts taken from reference TRBV9 and TRBJ2-2, reads DSGVTQTPKHLITATGQRVTLRCSPRSGDLSVYWYQQSLDQGLQFLIQYYNGEERAKGNILERFSAQQFPDLHSELNLSSLELGDSALYFCASSVADPGELFFGEGSRLTVL.

This clonotype was counted at least ten times. The chain combines TRBV9 with TRBJ2-5; D gene uncertain. Germline CDR1 reads SGDLS; CDR2 reads YYNGEE. The germline V and J ends were trimmed by 0 bases and 3 bases, with 6 bases remaining between them. This CDR3 contains 13 residues. The CDR3 is CASSVVGEETQYF. The CDR3 coding sequence is TGTGCCAGCAGCGTAGTGGGCGAAGAGACCCAGTACTTC.

In its sample, this clonotype ranks as medium-sized. J is TRBJ1-2 and V is TRBV9; TRBD1 might be the D (5 bases). Looked up from germline, CDR1 is SGDLS and CDR2 is YYNGEE. The ends were cut back, 1 base at V and 6 bases at J, with 13 bases in the middle. The CDR3 length is 14 residues. The CDR3: CASSVTPQGHGYTF. CDR3 DNA sequence: TGTGCCAGCAGCGTAACCCCCCAGGGCCATGGCTACACCTTC.

This clonotype is judged medium-sized. This rearrangement joins TRBV9 to TRBJ2-1; D is perhaps TRBD2 (5 bases). Germline V lookup: CDR1 SGDLS, CDR2 YYNGEE. The CDR3 extends over 17 amino acids. V was trimmed by 4 bases and J by 4 bases, leaving 21 bases between them. DNA of the CDR3: TGTGCCAGCAGCCTCGGGAAAGGGCCTCCCTTTTACAATGAGCAGTTCTTC. This codes for CASSLGKGPPFYNEQFF.

Ten or more counts support this clonotype. The chain has TRBV9 and TRBJ2-1, with 8 bases fitting TRBD2. CDR3 length equals 17 residues. The germline gives CDR1 SGDLS, CDR2 YYNGEE. The V gene end was trimmed by 0 bases and the J gene end by 7 bases; junction bases not matched to a gene: 12. CDR3 DNA: TGTGCCAGCAGCGTAGTCCCCGCGGGAGGAGAAAAGAATGAGCAGTTCTTC. This gives the protein CASSVVPAGGEKNEQFF. Using reference TRBV9 and TRBJ2-1 for the parts outside the CDR3, the full variable domain is DSGVTQTPKHLITATGQRVTLRCSPRSGDLSVYWYQQSLDQGLQFLIQYYNGEERAKGNILERFSAQQFPDLHSELNLSSLELGDSALYFCASSVVPAGGEKNEQFFGPGTRLTVL.

In this sample, this clonotype turned up many times. The J gene is TRBJ2-7, the V gene TRBV9; D is unresolved. CDR1 SGDLS and CDR2 YYNGEE come from the germline V gene. This CDR3 has 15 amino acids. The V end was cut by 2 bases, the J end by 0 bases, with 12 bases between. As DNA, the CDR3 is TGTGCCAGCAGCGTTAATTCAAAAACCTCCTACGAGCAGTACTTC. Amino acids: CASSVNSKTSYEQYF. The whole variable domain, remainder taken from reference TRBV9 and TRBJ2-7, is DSGVTQTPKHLITATGQRVTLRCSPRSGDLSVYWYQQSLDQGLQFLIQYYNGEERAKGNILERFSAQQFPDLHSELNLSSLELGDSALYFCASSVNSKTSYEQYFGPGTRLTVT.

This clonotype was seen ten or more times. V is TRBV9 and J is TRBJ1-5; TRBD1 aligns across 8 bases. The CDR3 sequence is 13 residues long. With 4 bases clipped from V and 5 bases from J, the junction kept 2 bases outside the gene matches. The germline V gene has CDR1 SGDLS and CDR2 YYNGEE. CDR3 nucleotides: TGTGCCAGCAGCTGGGGACAGGATCAGCCCCAGCATTTT. This encodes CASSWGQDQPQHF.

This clonotype was seen ten or more times. In DNA form, the CDR3 reads TGTGCCAGCAGCGGACAACTAGCGGGAGGGACGGATACGCAGTATTTT. Translation gives CASSGQLAGGTDTQYF. This chain uses TRBV9 with TRBJ2-3, with 13 nucleotides matching TRBD2. CDR1 is SGDLS, CDR2 YYNGEE, per germline. CDR3 length equals 16 residues. J was trimmed by 6 bases and V by 3 bases; bases with no gene match: 7.

This clonotype was seen at least ten times. This chain joins TRBV9 and TRBJ2-7, with 9 bases that match TRBD1. Germline values: CDR1 SGDLS, CDR2 YYNGEE. The CDR3 is 14 residues long. Trimming cost V 0 bases and J 4 bases; bases outside gene matches: 2. The CDR3, as DNA: TGTGCCAGCAGCGTAGGTGACAGGGGGTACGAGCAGTACTTC. Protein sequence: CASSVGDRGYEQYF.

This clonotype was recorded at least ten times. The genes are TRBV9 and TRBJ2-2; D unresolved. CDR1 and CDR2 (germline): SGDLS, YYNGEE. Trimming stripped 1 base from V and 4 bases from J, with 8 bases between. There are 14 residues in the CDR3. DNA for the CDR3: TGTGCCAGCAGCGTAAGTGGGGTCACCGGGGAGCTGTTTTTT. Translation: CASSVSGVTGELFF.

This clonotype was detected many times. The chain recombines TRBV9 with TRBJ1-1; 8 nucleotides align to TRBD1. The CDR3 extends over 15 amino acids. The V gene end was trimmed by 3 bases and the J gene end by 1 base; junction bases not matched to a gene: 5. Looked up from germline, CDR1 is SGDLS and CDR2 is YYNGEE. The CDR3 spells CASSAMDRANTEAFF. The DNA of the CDR3 is TGTGCCAGCAGCGCCATGGACAGGGCGAACACTGAAGCTTTCTTT.

This clonotype is judged medium-sized. The chain recombines TRBV9 with TRBJ1-1; 7 nucleotides agree with TRBD1. The CDR3 has 13 residues. CDR1 is SGDLS and CDR2 is YYNGEE in the germline V gene. Trimming at V came to 1 base and at J to 5 bases, leaving 2 bases not matched to a gene. Here the CDR3 DNA reads TGTGCCAGCAGCGTAAGGGACAGTACTGAAGCTTTCTTT. This translates into CASSVRDSTEAFF.